The rows below give T cell receptor beta chains drawn from one sample of a study of graft-versus-host responses after intestinal transplantation. Produced via immunoSEQ multiplex PCR; TCRdb's table is partial and in-frame only. The table lists about 12,000 clones, approximately 93% of them singletons, with approximately 4% in the top ten. Sequenced material: PBMCs, taken 1032 days after intestinal transplantation. The receptors shown here come from a human patient who received an intestinal transplant, so some T cells may come from the graft donor. CDR3s include the opening cysteine and the closing phenylalanine or tryptophan. A D gene is named only where the DNA matches it firmly. Clone size appears in some rows only: once, few, many, or a class for an expanded clone.

>TRBD1|TRBJ1-1|NA|TRBV5-1
CASSKDGSGQKAFF
TGCGCCAGCAGTAAGGACGGTTCGGGACAGAAAGCTTTCTTT
>TRBD1|TRBJ2-7|NA|TRBV18
CASSPTTGGDEQYF
TGTGCCAGCTCACCAACAACAGGGGGCGACGAGCAGTACTTC
>NA|TRBJ2-3|NA|TRBV5-4
CASSTWTPGSELSTDTQYF
TGTGCCAGCAGCACCTGGACACCCGGATCCGAACTTAGCACAGATACGCAGTATTTT
>NA|TRBJ2-6|NA|TRBV4-1
CASSQFPPVNSGANVLTF
TGCGCCAGCAGCCAATTTCCCCCGGTTAACTCTGGGGCCAACGTCCTGACTTTC
>NA|TRBJ2-3|NA|TRBV7-7
CASTDSLLLPSTDTQYF
TGTGCTAGTACCGACTCCCTGCTCCTTCCTAGCACAGATACGCAGTATTTT
>NA|TRBJ1-2|NA|TRBV6-1
CASSFNLNYGYTF
TGTGCCAGCAGTTTTAACCTGAACTATGGCTACACCTTC
>NA|TRBJ1-3|NA|TRBV5-4
CASSQEGTSGNTIYF
TGTGCCAGCAGCCAAGAGGGGACCTCTGGAAACACCATATATTTT
>TRBD2|TRBJ2-7|once|TRBV11-2
CASSLLASGGIYEQYF
TGTGCCAGCAGCTTATTGGCCTCGGGGGGGATTTACGAGCAGTACTTC
>NA|TRBJ1-6|NA|TRBV6-1
CASSDWRTNSPLHF
TGTGCCAGCAGTGATTGGCGGACCAATTCACCCCTCCACTTT
>NA|TRBJ2-5|NA|TRBV5-1
CASSLVARDETQYF
TGCGCCAGCAGCTTGGTTGCCCGGGATGAGACCCAGTACTTC
>TRBD1|TRBJ1-1|NA|TRBV19
CASSTRGVNTEAFF
TGTGCCAGTAGTACCAGGGGGGTGAACACTGAAGCTTTCTTT
>TRBD1|TRBJ2-5|NA|TRBV19
CASSIVDRAETQYF
TGTGCCAGTAGTATAGTTGACAGGGCAGAGACCCAGTACTTC
>NA|TRBJ2-1|NA|TRBV18
CASSPTRTVSYNEQFF
TGTGCCAGCTCACCCACCAGGACAGTCTCCTACAATGAGCAGTTCTTC
>NA|TRBJ1-2|NA|TRBV9
CASSVDWGSTGYTF
TGTGCCAGCAGCGTAGATTGGGGCTCGACTGGCTACACCTTC
>NA|TRBJ2-4|NA|TRBV6-5
CASGPFGGSSF
TGTGCCAGCGGCCCATTCGGGGGAAGTTCCTTC
>NA|TRBJ2-3|NA|TRBV2
CASGVIPDTQYF
TGTGCCAGCGGGGTCATACCCGATACGCAGTATTTT
>TRBD1|TRBJ1-1|few|TRBV7-9
CASSSQGDEAFF
TGTGCCAGCAGCTCCCAGGGGGATGAAGCTTTCTTT
>NA|TRBJ2-3|NA|TRBV7-2
CASSLRIGFGGPGDTQYF
TGTGCCAGCAGCTTAAGGATTGGCTTCGGGGGGCCCGGAGATACGCAGTATTTT
>NA|TRBJ2-4|NA|TRBV7-9
CASSPAGTLAKNIQYF
TGTGCCAGCAGCCCCGCCGGGACACTCGCCAAAAACATTCAGTACTTC
>TRBD1|TRBJ1-5|NA|TRBV2
CASLGTANQPQHF
TGTGCCAGCCTCGGGACAGCTAATCAGCCCCAGCATTTT
>TRBD1|TRBJ2-7|once|TRBV11-2
CASSLGFGDRGRGTYEQYF
TGTGCCAGCAGCTTAGGATTTGGGGACAGGGGGCGAGGAACCTACGAGCAGTACTTC
>NA|TRBJ2-3|NA|TRBV9
CASSATGTGGTQYF
TGTGCCAGCAGCGCTACCGGGACTGGAGGTACGCAGTATTTT
>NA|TRBJ2-1|NA|TRBV10-3
CAISEASYNEQFF
TGTGCCATCAGTGAGGCATCCTACAATGAGCAGTTCTTC
>NA|TRBJ1-2|NA|TRBV5-1
CASSFSLGEGYTF
TGCGCCAGCAGCTTCTCCCTGGGGGAGGGCTACACCTTC
>TRBD1|TRBJ1-5|NA|TRBV6-1
CAGSEPQGAGNQPQHF
TGTGCCGGCAGTGAACCACAGGGGGCGGGAAATCAGCCCCAGCATTTT
>NA|TRBJ2-7|once|TRBV5-1
CASSFRADNYEQYF
TGCGCCAGCAGCTTCAGGGCCGACAACTACGAGCAGTACTTC
>NA|TRBJ1-6|NA|TRBV5-1
CASSLGFQSSYNSPLHF
TGCGCCAGCAGCTTGGGATTCCAGAGCTCCTATAATTCACCCCTCCACTTT
>NA|TRBJ2-3|NA|TRBV14
CASSSGPDTQYF
TGTGCCAGCAGCTCAGGGCCAGATACGCAGTATTTT
>NA|TRBJ2-1|NA|TRBV19
CASSWGGRPMYNEQFF
TGTGCCAGTAGTTGGGGGGGCCGACCCATGTACAATGAGCAGTTCTTC
>NA|TRBJ1-3|NA|TRBV6-5
CASSAGGSGNTIYF
TGTGCCAGCAGCGCCGGGGGCTCTGGAAACACCATATATTTT